Listed below are T cell receptor beta chains from one sample, sequenced in a study of T cells after posttransplantation cyclophosphamide. TCRdb's table, derived via immunoSEQ multiplex PCR, lists solely in-frame clones and lacks some. This set yields tens of thousands of clones and no singletons; the top ten hold roughly 2.4%. Sequenced sample: PBMCs. These receptors came from a middle-aged man in good health, CMV-negative, and a related stem cell transplant donor. Both conserved end residues are trimmed from each CDR3. Each record gives: J gene, V gene, CDR3 protein.

J gene: TRBJ2-3
V gene: TRBV28
CDR3 protein: ASSLIPRGDTQY

J gene: TRBJ2-1
V gene: TRBV7-6
CDR3 protein: ASSDTRFYNEQF

J gene: TRBJ1-1
V gene: TRBV4-1
CDR3 protein: ASSPGTGVRGAF

J gene: TRBJ1-4
V gene: TRBV6-5
CDR3 protein: ASSYSGGRHEKLF

J gene: TRBJ2-1
V gene: TRBV28
CDR3 protein: ASSFEALRDEQF

J gene: TRBJ2-7
V gene: TRBV4-3
CDR3 protein: ASSPQSQGGSYEQY

J gene: TRBJ2-2
V gene: TRBV6-6
CDR3 protein: ASGRRLAGTGELF

J gene: TRBJ2-7
V gene: TRBV6-5
CDR3 protein: ASSYSDRGAYEQY

J gene: TRBJ1-5
V gene: TRBV2
CDR3 protein: ASSAGQLNQPQH

J gene: TRBJ1-2
V gene: TRBV6-5
CDR3 protein: ASSYSIYTANYGYT

J gene: TRBJ2-1
V gene: TRBV7-9
CDR3 protein: ASSPLAGAKGNEQF

J gene: TRBJ2-7
V gene: TRBV7-2
CDR3 protein: ASSFNRDTYEQY

J gene: TRBJ2-5
V gene: TRBV5-1
CDR3 protein: ASSLGPREGETQY

J gene: TRBJ2-1
V gene: TRBV29-1
CDR3 protein: SGALADYSNEQF

J gene: TRBJ1-5
V gene: TRBV2
CDR3 protein: ASSEDLGLRPSGQPQH

J gene: TRBJ2-1
V gene: TRBV10-2
CDR3 protein: ASSPSGNYNEQF

J gene: TRBJ1-2
V gene: TRBV27
CDR3 protein: ASSLRPPGTFSYGYT

J gene: TRBJ2-7
V gene: TRBV27
CDR3 protein: ASSLLSGEQY

J gene: TRBJ2-2
V gene: TRBV19
CDR3 protein: ASSTDRVWTGELF

J gene: TRBJ2-1
V gene: TRBV15
CDR3 protein: ATSRDRINEQF

J gene: TRBJ1-5
V gene: TRBV9
CDR3 protein: ASSVDLNQPQH

J gene: TRBJ2-1
V gene: TRBV6-6
CDR3 protein: ASSGRINEQF

J gene: TRBJ1-5
V gene: TRBV28
CDR3 protein: ASSLPEGGRNQPQH

J gene: TRBJ2-7
V gene: TRBV2
CDR3 protein: ASSARTGIYEQY

J gene: TRBJ1-1
V gene: TRBV7-9
CDR3 protein: ASSLGRANTEAF

J gene: TRBJ1-6
V gene: TRBV28
CDR3 protein: ASATILSSYNSPLH

J gene: TRBJ2-7
V gene: TRBV30
CDR3 protein: AWSVDRVIGEQY

J gene: TRBJ2-7
V gene: TRBV4-2
CDR3 protein: ASSQASGQGPYEQY

J gene: TRBJ2-7
V gene: TRBV5-1
CDR3 protein: ASSSRQGPYEQY

J gene: TRBJ2-2
V gene: TRBV28
CDR3 protein: ASKEDSNTGELF